This TCR beta chain stems from a study of chemoradiotherapy in HPV16-positive cancers. General study points: During treatment, candidate HPV-specific clones and E7-related motifs expanded in tumor.

On this clone: The target antigen is unknown.

The repertoire was sequenced with immunoSEQ multiplex PCR; TCRdb's copy has only in-frame clones and lacks some. The sample lists over 10,000 clones; about 85% were seen once. V was pared by 5 bases and J by 10 bases, with 5 bases of the junction left unmatched. Germline CDR1 SGHVS, CDR2 FNYEAQ. The CDR3 length is 13 residues. This specimen was blood, taken from a patient who underwent chemoradiotherapy. The gene calls are TRBV7-6 and TRBJ1-6; 7 positions match TRBD1. This receptor was identified in a human donor with HPV-associated anogenital cancer. The CDR3 loop is CASSLDRVSPLHF. CDR3 bases: TGTGCCAGCAGCCTCGACAGGGTCTCACCCCTCCACTTT.